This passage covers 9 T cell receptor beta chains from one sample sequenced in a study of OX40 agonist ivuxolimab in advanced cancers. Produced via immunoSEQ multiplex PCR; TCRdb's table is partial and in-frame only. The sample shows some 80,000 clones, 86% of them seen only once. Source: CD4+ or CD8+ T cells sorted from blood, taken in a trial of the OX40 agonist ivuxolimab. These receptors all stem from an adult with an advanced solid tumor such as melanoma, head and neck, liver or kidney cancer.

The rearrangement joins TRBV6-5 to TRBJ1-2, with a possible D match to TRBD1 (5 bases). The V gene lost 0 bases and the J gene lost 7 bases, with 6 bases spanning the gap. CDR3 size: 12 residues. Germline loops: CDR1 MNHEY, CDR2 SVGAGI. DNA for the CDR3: TGTGCCAGCAGTTACTCCGGGGGTGGCTACACCTTC. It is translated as CASSYSGGGYTF.

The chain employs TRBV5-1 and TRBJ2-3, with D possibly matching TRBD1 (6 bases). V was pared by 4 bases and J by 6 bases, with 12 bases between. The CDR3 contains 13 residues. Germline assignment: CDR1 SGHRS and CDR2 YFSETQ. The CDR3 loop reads CASSATGSDTQYF. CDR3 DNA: TGCGCCAGCAGCGCAACAGGGTCTGATACGCAGTATTTT.

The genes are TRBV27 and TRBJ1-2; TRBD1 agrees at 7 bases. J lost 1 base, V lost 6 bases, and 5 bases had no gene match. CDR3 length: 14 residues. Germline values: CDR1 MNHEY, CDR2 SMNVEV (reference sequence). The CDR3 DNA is TGTGCCAGCAGACAAGGGGGCAGTAACTATGGCTACACCTTC. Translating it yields CASRQGGSNYGYTF.

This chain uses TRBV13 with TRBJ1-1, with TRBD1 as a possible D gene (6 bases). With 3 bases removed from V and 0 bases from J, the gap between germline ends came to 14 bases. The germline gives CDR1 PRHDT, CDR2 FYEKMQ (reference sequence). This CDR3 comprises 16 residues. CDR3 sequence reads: CASSFLGGALNTEAFF. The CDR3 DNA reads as TGTGCCAGCAGCTTCTTGGGGGGGGCCTTGAACACTGAAGCTTTCTTT.

For the CDR3, the DNA is TGTGCCAGCAGCCTGGGGCAGGGCTTTTCACCCCTCCACTTT. This encodes CASSLGQGFSPLHF. The chain recombines TRBV14 with TRBJ1-6; D is perhaps TRBD1 (5 bases). The CDR3 is 14 amino acids. With 4 bases removed from V and 9 bases from J, the gap between germline ends came to 13 bases. CDR1 is SGHDN and CDR2 is FVKESK in the germline V gene.

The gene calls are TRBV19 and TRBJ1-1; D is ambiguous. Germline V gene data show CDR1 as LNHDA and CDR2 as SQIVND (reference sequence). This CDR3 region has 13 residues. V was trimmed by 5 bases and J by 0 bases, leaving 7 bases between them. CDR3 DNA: TGTGCCAGTAGTGGTACACTGAACACTGAAGCTTTCTTT. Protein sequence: CASSGTLNTEAFF. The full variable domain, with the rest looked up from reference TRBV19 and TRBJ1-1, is DGGITQSPKYLFRKEGQNVTLSCEQNLNHDAMYWYRQDPGQGLRLIYYSQIVNDFQKGDIAEGYSVSREKKESFPLTVTSAQKNPTAFYLCASSGTLNTEAFFGQGTRLTVV.

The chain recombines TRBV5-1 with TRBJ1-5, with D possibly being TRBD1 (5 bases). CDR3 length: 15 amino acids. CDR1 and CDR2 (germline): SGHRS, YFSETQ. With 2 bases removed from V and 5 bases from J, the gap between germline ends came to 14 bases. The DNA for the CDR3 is TGCGCCAGCAGCTTAACTGGGGGGGTGGATCAGCCCCAGCATTTT. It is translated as CASSLTGGVDQPQHF. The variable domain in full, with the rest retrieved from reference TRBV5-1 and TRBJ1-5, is KAGVTQTPRYLIKTRGQQVTLSCSPISGHRSVSWYQQTPGQGLQFLFEYFSETQRNKGNFPGRFSGRQFSNSRSEMNVSTLELGDSALYLCASSLTGGVDQPQHFGDGTRLSIL.

The CDR3 DNA is TGCGCCAGCAGCCAAGGTATGTTAAGTATGAACACTGAAGCTTTCTTT. This translates into CASSQGMLSMNTEAFF. The V call is TRBV4-1, the J call TRBJ1-1; D not resolved. The CDR3 length is 16 residues. Trimming cost V 1 base and J 0 bases, with 12 bases left between them. Germline lookup yields CDR1 MGHRA and CDR2 YSYEKL.

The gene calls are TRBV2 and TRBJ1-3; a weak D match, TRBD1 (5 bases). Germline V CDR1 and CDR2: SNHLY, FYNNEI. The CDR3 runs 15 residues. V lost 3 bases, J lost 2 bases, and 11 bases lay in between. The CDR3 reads CASSEGERAGNTIYF. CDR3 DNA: TGTGCCAGCAGTGAGGGGGAGCGTGCTGGAAACACCATATATTTT.